This T cell receptor (beta chain) was identified in a study of cytomegalovirus exposure and HLA in healthy donors. General study findings and limits: Researchers reported in a later analysis that common viral pathogens appeared linked to several top clusters. It was confirmed in vitro that a few of the CMV-associated chains were specific for CMV antigens.

The PCR made use of 60 Vbeta and 13 Jbeta primers. Per the original data handling: An analysis performed later counted 74 million or so unique TCR beta chains (approximately 10 million of them shared). TCRdb keeps only in-frame clones here, not all; method: immunoSEQ multiplex PCR. V and J calls and clone size come straight from that table; D and trimming were deduced from the DNA. Of about 91,000 clones detected, 55% to 65% appear once; the ten largest clones hold 2% to 2.5%. The germline CDR1 and CDR2 sequences are SGHKS and YYEKEE (reference sequence). The CDR3 totals 15 residues. V gave up 3 bases and J gave up 0 bases; unmatched junction bases: 2. Note on this clone: Its antigen is unidentified.

This TCR was recovered from a human donor in good health. Sequencing was performed on PBMCs. The chain uses TRBV5-5 and TRBJ1-1, with 10 bases that match TRBD1. The chain's CDR3 is CASSWDRGMNTEAFF. The CDR3 nucleotides are TGTGCCAGCAGCTGGGACAGGGGAATGAACACTGAAGCTTTCTTT.